Listed below are T cell receptor beta chains from one sample, sequenced in a study of graft-versus-host responses after intestinal transplantation. Profiling relied on immunoSEQ multiplex PCR, and the TCRdb table lists in-frame clones only, not all of them. Of more than 90,000 clones listed, 85% to 95% were seen once; the top ten hold approximately 1.2%. These receptors have no known antigen. The material was unstimulated CD8+ T cells sorted from spleen or lymph node cells, obtained before transplant. These receptors were taken from a human donor who was the organ donor for an intestinal transplant. The CDR3 runs from the conserved cysteine through the conserved F or W. Fields, in order: J gene, D gene, V gene, CDR3 DNA, CDR3 protein. The D gene is left open where the match is weak.

>TRBJ1-2|-|TRBV7-9
TGTGCCAGCAGCTTAGTTGAAAAGGGAGGGGCCTATGGCTACACCTTC
CASSLVEKGGAYGYTF
>TRBJ2-3|-|TRBV7-9
TGTGCCAGCAGCCTCACAGATACGCAGTATTTT
CASSLTDTQYF
>TRBJ2-2|-|TRBV5-8
TGTGCCAGCAGCTTGGACACCGGGGAGCTGTTTTTT
CASSLDTGELFF
>TRBJ1-2|-|TRBV7-9
TGTGCCAGCAGCTTTATACAGGGCCCCGGCTACACCTTC
CASSFIQGPGYTF
>TRBJ2-1|TRBD1|TRBV2
TGTGCCAGCAGTGATAGGGACAGGGGGCGTGAGCAGTTCTTC
CASSDRDRGREQFF
>TRBJ2-3|-|TRBV30
TGTGCCTGGAATCTCTTGGGGGCGAGCACAGATACGCAGTATTTT
CAWNLLGASTDTQYF
>TRBJ1-1|TRBD1|TRBV5-6
TGTGCCAGCAGCTTAACAGGGGCGAAAGCTTTCTTT
CASSLTGAKAFF
>TRBJ2-1|-|TRBV10-3
TGTGCCATCAGCGACTTAGTTGGGCGAAACAATGAGCAGTTCTTC
CAISDLVGRNNEQFF
>TRBJ2-3|-|TRBV5-1
TGCGCCAGCAGCTTGGTGGGTCTTCGGCTTACAGATACGCAGTATTTT
CASSLVGLRLTDTQYF
>TRBJ2-7|-|TRBV6-5
TGTGCCAGCAGTGCGGGACAGAGCTACGAGCAGTACTTC
CASSAGQSYEQYF
>TRBJ2-1|-|TRBV7-9
TGTGCCAGCAGCTTAGCGGGTAGCTTACTCGATGAGCAGTTCTTC
CASSLAGSLLDEQFF
>TRBJ2-7|TRBD1|TRBV5-6
TGTGCCAGCAGCTACCCAGACAGGGGAACCTACGAGCAGTACTTC
CASSYPDRGTYEQYF
>TRBJ2-2|-|TRBV29-1
TGCAGCGCCGCGACGGGATTCAACACCGGGGAGCTGTTTTTT
CSAATGFNTGELFF
>TRBJ2-3|-|TRBV7-2
TGTGCCAGCAGCTTAGTGTTGGGATACGAGACAGATACGCAGTATTTT
CASSLVLGYETDTQYF
>TRBJ1-1|-|TRBV13
TGTGCCAGCGTCCTTTTCGGGGGCACTGAAGCTTTCTTT
CASVLFGGTEAFF
>TRBJ2-3|-|TRBV6-5
TGTGCCAGCCTCGGGGACGACACAGATACGCAGTATTTT
CASLGDDTDTQYF
>TRBJ1-4|TRBD1|TRBV4-3
TGCGCCAGCAGCCCCCGGGACAGCGGAGAGGAAAAACTGTTTTTT
CASSPRDSGEEKLFF
>TRBJ1-4|TRBD1|TRBV5-1
TGCGCCAGCAGACAGGGGGCAGCGGCTAATGAAAAACTGTTTTTT
CASRQGAAANEKLFF
>TRBJ1-2|-|TRBV30
TGTGCCTGGAGTGTATTAGGGGGGGACTATGGCTACACCTTC
CAWSVLGGDYGYTF
>TRBJ2-1|TRBD2|TRBV15
TGTGCCACCAGCAGAGTGGGGGAGGGCCTTAGTGAGCAGTTCTTC
CATSRVGEGLSEQFF
>TRBJ2-2|TRBD2|TRBV28
TGTGCCAGCAGTTCGCTAGCGGGAGGGCCGCACACCGGGGAGCTGTTTTTT
CASSSLAGGPHTGELFF
>TRBJ2-7|-|TRBV5-6
TGTGCCAGCAGCTTGGTGGGCAGCCCCTACGAGCAGTACTTC
CASSLVGSPYEQYF
>TRBJ2-3|-|TRBV28
TGTGCCAGCAGTTTATCCCCGGGACTGGGAGATACGCAGTATTTT
CASSLSPGLGDTQYF
>TRBJ2-7|-|TRBV7-3
TGTGCCAGCAGCTTAACTGGGGGGACGCCCTACGAGCAGTACTTC
CASSLTGGTPYEQYF
>TRBJ2-7|-|TRBV5-4
TGTGCCAGCAGTTCTGCGTTACTAGACGAGCAGTACTTC
CASSSALLDEQYF
>TRBJ2-1|TRBD1|TRBV6-6
TGTGCCAGCAGTTACTGGGACAGGGTATTGAATGAGCAGTTCTTC
CASSYWDRVLNEQFF
>TRBJ2-7|-|TRBV2
TGTGCCAGCGTCGAGCGATGGCCCTACGAGCAGTACTTC
CASVERWPYEQYF
>TRBJ1-5|-|TRBV4-1
TGCGCCAGCAGCCAAGGCCCGAATCAGCCCCAGCATTTT
CASSQGPNQPQHF
>TRBJ1-1|-|TRBV29-1
TGCACCAGACGGAAGAACACTGAAGCTTTCTTT
CTRRKNTEAFF